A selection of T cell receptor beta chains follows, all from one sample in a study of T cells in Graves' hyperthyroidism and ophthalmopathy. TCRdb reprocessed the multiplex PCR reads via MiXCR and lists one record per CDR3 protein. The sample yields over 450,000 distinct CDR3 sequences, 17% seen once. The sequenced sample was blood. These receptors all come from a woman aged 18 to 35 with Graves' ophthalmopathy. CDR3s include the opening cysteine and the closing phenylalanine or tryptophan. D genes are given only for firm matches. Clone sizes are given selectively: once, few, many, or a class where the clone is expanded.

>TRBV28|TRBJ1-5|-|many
CASRGAGGDQPQHF
TGTGCCAGCAGGGGGGCGGGGGGGGATCAGCCCCAGCATTTT
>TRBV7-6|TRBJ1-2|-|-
CASSFTGFQGYTF
TGTGCCAGCAGCTTTACAGGGTTCCAGGGCTACACCTTC
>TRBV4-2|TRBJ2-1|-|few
CASSQGRDEQFF
TGTGCCAGCAGCCAAGGGAGAGATGAGCAGTTCTTC
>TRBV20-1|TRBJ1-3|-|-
CSARDLAGLSSGNTIYF
TGCAGTGCTAGAGATCTTGCGGGACTCAGCTCTGGAAACACCATATATTTT
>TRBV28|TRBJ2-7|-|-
CVSSVIDYYEQYF
TGTGTCAGCAGCGTAATCGACTACTACGAGCAGTACTTC
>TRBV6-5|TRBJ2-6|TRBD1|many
CASSYSTGSGANVLTF
TGTGCCAGCAGTTACTCGACAGGGAGCGGGGCCAACGTCCTGACTTTC
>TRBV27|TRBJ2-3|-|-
CASSTIQGPSTDTQYF
TGTGCCAGCAGCACCATACAGGGCCCTAGCACAGATACGCAGTATTTT
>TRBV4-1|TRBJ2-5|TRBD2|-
CASSRQPSSGGARETQYF
TGCGCCAGCAGCCGACAACCTTCTAGCGGGGGGGCCCGAGAGACCCAGTACTTC
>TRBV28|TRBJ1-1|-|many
CASSLYVVGGSNTEAFF
TGTGCCAGCAGTTTATATGTTGTGGGGGGTTCGAACACTGAAGCTTTCTTT
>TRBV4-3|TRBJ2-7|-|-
CASSHRGAGPYEQYF
TGCGCCAGCAGCCACCGGGGGGCGGGGCCCTACGAGCAGTACTTC
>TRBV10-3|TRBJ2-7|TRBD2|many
CAISESGASGSYEQYF
TGTGCCATCAGTGAGTCAGGGGCTAGCGGGAGCTACGAGCAGTACTTC
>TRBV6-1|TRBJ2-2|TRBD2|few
CASSRGGPAGELFF
TGTGCCAGCAGTCGGGGGGGCCCCGCCGGGGAGCTGTTTTTT
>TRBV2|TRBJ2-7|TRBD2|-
CASSEIGLAGGPSYEQYF
TGTGCCAGCAGTGAAATTGGACTAGCGGGGGGGCCATCCTACGAGCAGTACTTC
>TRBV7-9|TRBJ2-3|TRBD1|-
CASSYPGTESADTQYF
TGTGCCAGCAGCTATCCCGGGACAGAATCAGCAGATACGCAGTATTTT
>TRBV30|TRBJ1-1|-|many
CAWSPFNLAEAFF
TGTGCCTGGAGTCCCTTTAATTTAGCTGAAGCTTTCTTT
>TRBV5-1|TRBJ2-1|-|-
CASSSLNEQFF
TGCGCCAGCAGCTCCCTCAATGAGCAGTTCTTC
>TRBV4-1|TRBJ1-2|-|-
CASSQSRGAGNYGYTF
TGCGCCAGCAGCCAAAGCAGGGGCGCGGGGAACTATGGCTACACCTTC
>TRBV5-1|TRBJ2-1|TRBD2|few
CVSSRGGKSSYNEQFF
TGCGTCAGCAGCCGGGGGGGGAAGAGCTCCTACAATGAGCAGTTCTTC
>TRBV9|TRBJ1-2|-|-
CASSVGDALYGYTF
TGTGCCAGCAGCGTAGGAGACGCGCTTTATGGCTACACCTTC
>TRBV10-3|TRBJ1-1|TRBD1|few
CAIRPGTGGTEAFF
TGTGCCATCAGGCCCGGGACAGGGGGCACTGAAGCTTTCTTT
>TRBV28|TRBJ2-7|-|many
CASSLPSDIAYEQYF
TGTGCCAGCAGTTTACCCTCTGACATTGCCTACGAGCAGTACTTC
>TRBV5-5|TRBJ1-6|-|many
CAHSGHLYNSPLHF
TGTGCCCACTCCGGACATCTCTATAATTCACCCCTCCACTTT
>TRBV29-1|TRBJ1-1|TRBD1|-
CSAQGENTEAFF
TGCAGCGCCCAGGGGGAGAACACTGAAGCTTTCTTT
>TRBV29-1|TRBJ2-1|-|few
CSVERTSSYNEQFF
TGCAGCGTTGAGAGGACATCCTCCTACAATGAGCAGTTCTTC
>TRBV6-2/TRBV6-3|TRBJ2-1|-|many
CASSPGPINEQFF
TGTGCCAGCAGCCCTGGACCCATCAATGAGCAGTTCTTC
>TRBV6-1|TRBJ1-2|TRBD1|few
CASSTGTADFYGYTF
TGTGCCAGCAGTACCGGGACAGCCGATTTCTATGGCTACACCTTC
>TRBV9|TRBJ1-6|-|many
CASSVEGWDSPLHF
TGTGCCAGCAGCGTAGAGGGTTGGGATTCACCCCTCCACTTT
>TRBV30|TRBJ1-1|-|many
CAWFGTGEAFF
TGTGCCTGGTTTGGGACGGGTGAAGCTTTCTTT
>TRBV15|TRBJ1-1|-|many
CATRAGTVNTEAFF
TGTGCCACCAGGGCCGGGACTGTGAACACTGAAGCTTTCTTT
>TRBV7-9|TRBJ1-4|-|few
CASSFSPGRDEKLFF
TGTGCCAGCAGCTTTAGTCCGGGACGGGATGAAAAACTGTTTTTT
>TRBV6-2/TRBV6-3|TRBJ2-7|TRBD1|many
CASSYFGTGLVEQYF
TGTGCCAGCAGTTACTTCGGGACAGGGTTGGTCGAGCAGTACTTC
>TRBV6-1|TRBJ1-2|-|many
CASSEALRGSYGYTF
TGTGCCAGCAGTGAAGCGCTTCGGGGGTCCTATGGCTACACCTTC
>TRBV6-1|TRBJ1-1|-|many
CASCRDIYTEAFF
TGTGCCAGCTGCCGGGACATCTACACTGAAGCTTTCTTT
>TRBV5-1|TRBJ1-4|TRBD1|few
CASSFRQGDDEKLFF
TGCGCCAGCAGCTTCCGCCAGGGGGATGATGAAAAACTGTTTTTT
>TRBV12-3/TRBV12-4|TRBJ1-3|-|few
CASSPERAGTIYF
TGTGCCAGCAGCCCCGAACGAGCGGGCACCATATATTTT
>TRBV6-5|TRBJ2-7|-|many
CASSYSRGSGEQYF
TGTGCCAGCAGTTACTCGAGGGGAAGCGGCGAGCAGTACTTC
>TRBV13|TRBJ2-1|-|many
CASSLVGAGYNEQFF
TGTGCCAGCAGCTTAGTGGGAGCGGGTTACAATGAGCAGTTCTTC
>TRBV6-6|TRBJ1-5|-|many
CASSYSKGQPQHF
TGTGCCAGCAGTTACTCGAAGGGGCAGCCCCAGCATTTT
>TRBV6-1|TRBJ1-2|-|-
CASSPPRGGAYGYTF
TGTGCCAGCAGCCCCCCTAGGGGAGGGGCCTATGGCTACACCTTC
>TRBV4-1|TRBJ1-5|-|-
CASSPIGEGFPQHF
TGCGCCAGCAGTCCCATCGGGGAGGGTTTCCCCCAGCATTTT
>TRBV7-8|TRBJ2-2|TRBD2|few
CASSPRGGGRDGELFF
TGTGCCAGCAGCCCCCGTGGGGGGGGACGGGACGGGGAGCTGTTTTTT
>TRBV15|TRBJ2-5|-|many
CATSRDRGGEETQYF
TGTGCCACCAGCAGAGACAGGGGCGGTGAAGAGACCCAGTACTTC
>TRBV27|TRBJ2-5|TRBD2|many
CASPSGRAETQYF
TGTGCCAGCCCCAGCGGGAGGGCGGAGACCCAGTACTTC
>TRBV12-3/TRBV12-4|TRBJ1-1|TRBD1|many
CATYRGGGTEAFF
TGTGCCACCTACAGGGGTGGTGGCACTGAAGCTTTCTTT
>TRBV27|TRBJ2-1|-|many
CASSLSASDYNEQFF
TGTGCCAGCAGTTTATCTGCTAGCGACTACAATGAGCAGTTCTTC
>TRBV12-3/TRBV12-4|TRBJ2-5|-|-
CASRRDSQKTQYF
TGTGCCAGCAGGAGAGACAGCCAAAAGACCCAGTACTTC
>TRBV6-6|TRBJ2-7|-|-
CASSYSPRVSGYEQYF
TGTGCCAGCAGTTACTCGCCGAGGGTTAGCGGCTACGAGCAGTACTTC
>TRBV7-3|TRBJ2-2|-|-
CASSQTTGNTGELFF
TGTGCCAGCAGTCAAACGACAGGGAACACCGGGGAGCTGTTTTTT
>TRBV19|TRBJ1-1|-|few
CASSIGRQAFF
TGTGCCAGTAGTATAGGACGTCAAGCTTTCTTT
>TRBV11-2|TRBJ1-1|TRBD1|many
CASSLEGGQVGVNTEAFF
TGTGCCAGCAGCTTAGAGGGGGGACAGGTCGGGGTTAACACTGAAGCTTTCTTT
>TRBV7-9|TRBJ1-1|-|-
CASSYLGYEAFF
TGTGCCAGCAGCTATTTGGGGTATGAAGCTTTCTTT
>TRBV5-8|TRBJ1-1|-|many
CASRLGSEAFF
TGTGCCAGCAGGTTGGGGTCTGAAGCTTTCTTT
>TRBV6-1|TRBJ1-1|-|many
CASSPGDMNTEAFF
TGTGCCAGCAGTCCAGGAGACATGAACACTGAAGCTTTCTTT
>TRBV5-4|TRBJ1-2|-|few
CASRDHATGNYGYTF
TGTGCCAGCAGAGACCATGCTACAGGGAACTATGGCTACACCTTC
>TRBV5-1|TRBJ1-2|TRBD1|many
CASSAPGTGSNYGYTF
TGCGCCAGCAGCGCGCCCGGGACAGGGAGTAACTATGGCTACACCTTC